This T cell receptor beta chain came from a study of human T cells and chemical hapten exposure. The CDR3 extends over 17 amino acids. The germline gives CDR1 SGHTA, CDR2 FQGNSA. The V gene end was trimmed by 2 bases and the J gene end by 1 base; junction bases not matched to a gene: 5. TCRdb passed the RACE reads through MiXCR, listing each CDR3 protein once. The table lists 71,000 or so distinct CDR3 sequences, around 9.8% of them singletons. This clonotype was seen repeatedly, ten times or more. Time point given: patch test 1, 2 weeks after DPC sensitization. This sample's treatment: therapeutic diphenylcyclopropenone sensitization with weekly scalp DPC. Blood sampling occurred before each patch-test application.

The clonotype originates from a woman aged 40 to 50 with alopecia areata. Some clones in this sample may be carry-over from other donors' samples. The chain couples TRBV7-2 to TRBJ2-1, with 10 bases lining up with TRBD2. The source material was whole blood, sampled in connection with sensitization to the hapten diphenylcyclopropenone (DPC). In DNA form, the CDR3 reads TGTGCCAGCAGCTTAAGGCCTAGCGGGGGTTCCTACAATGAGCAGTTCTTC. This sequence encodes CASSLRPSGGSYNEQFF.